The 30 T cell receptor beta chains below were found in one sample sequenced in a study of cytomegalovirus exposure and HLA in healthy donors. The PCR employed 60 Vbeta primers together with 13 Jbeta primers. Only in-frame clones appear in the TCRdb table, and some are missing; sequencing was by immunoSEQ multiplex PCR. The sample records approximately 160,000 clones, about 73% being singletons. Sequencing used PBMCs. These receptors came from a woman aged 50 to 60 in good health and CMV-seropositive.

This CDR3 reads CASSNGRAFF. The CDR3, as DNA: TGTGCCAGCAGCAATGGGAGGGCTTTCTTT. This rearrangement joins TRBV21-1 to TRBJ1-1. TRBV21-1 is termed a pseudogene. This CDR3 spans 10 amino acids.

The rearrangement uses TRBV19 and TRBJ1-2; maybe TRBD1 (5 bases). The V end was cut by 5 bases, the J end by 3 bases, with 16 bases between. The CDR3 has 15 amino acids. Germline CDR1 and CDR2: LNHDA and SQIVND (reference sequence). This CDR3 reads CASSPGLPKDYGYTF. CDR3 DNA sequence: TGTGCCAGTAGTCCGGGACTCCCAAAGGACTATGGCTACACCTTC.

In regard to this clone: The same CDR3 can be traced to other DNA sequences in this sample. The chain has TRBV5-1 and TRBJ2-3, with 9 bases matching TRBD2. The trim removed 2 bases at V and 0 bases at J, leaving 1 base unmatched. The CDR3 length is 15 residues. Germline values: CDR1 SGHRS, CDR2 YFSETQ. As DNA, the CDR3 is TGCGCCAGCAGCTTTAGCGGGGGAAGCACAGATACGCAGTATTTT. It encodes CASSFSGGSTDTQYF. The entire variable domain, with the rest obtained from reference TRBV5-1 and TRBJ2-3, is as follows: KAGVTQTPRYLIKTRGQQVTLSCSPISGHRSVSWYQQTPGQGLQFLFEYFSETQRNKGNFPGRFSGRQFSNSRSEMNVSTLELGDSALYLCASSFSGGSTDTQYFGPGTRLTVL.

This clone has a handful of counts. This chain joins TRBV5-6 and TRBJ1-5; D gene unclear. Germline V gives CDR1 SGHDT, CDR2 YYEEEE. CDR3 length: 15 residues. Between the trimmed V and J ends, which lost 0 bases and 0 bases, there was a span of 7 bases. Here the CDR3 reads CASSLGQFSNQPQHF. CDR3 sequence (DNA): TGTGCCAGCAGCTTGGGCCAGTTTAGCAATCAGCCCCAGCATTTT.

The chain carries TRBV5-6 and TRBJ2-3; 9 nucleotides agree with TRBD2. Trimming took 5 bases from V and 4 from J; bases not matched to a gene: 2. The CDR3 has 13 amino acids. Germline V gene lookup returns CDR1 SGHDT and CDR2 YYEEEE. Here the CDR3 DNA reads TGTGCCAGCAGGGGACTAGCCTCAGATACGCAGTATTTT. This gives the protein CASRGLASDTQYF.

This chain uses TRBV5-8 with TRBJ2-7, with D perhaps matching TRBD1 (5 bases). Deletions cut 2 bases from V and 3 bases from J, with 15 bases between. Germline assignment: CDR1 SGHTS and CDR2 YDEGEE. The CDR3 is made up of 15 amino acids. This CDR3 is CASSLTGHPRYEQYF. Here the CDR3 DNA reads TGTGCCAGCAGCTTAACAGGACATCCTCGCTACGAGCAGTACTTC.

V is TRBV6-5 and J is TRBJ1-1, with unresolved D. Per the germline V gene, CDR1 is MNHEY and CDR2 is SVGAGI. Trimming cost V 8 bases and J 6 bases, with 10 bases left between them. The CDR3 has 11 residues. DNA of the CDR3: TGTGCCAGCGAGGAATTTCCTGAAGCTTTCTTT. This encodes CASEEFPEAFF.

The chain couples TRBV13 to TRBJ2-3, with 8 bases that match TRBD1. Germline CDR1 PRHDT, CDR2 FYEKMQ (reference sequence). The CDR3 extends over 12 amino acids. V lost 5 bases and J lost 13; bases outside the gene matches: 8. The CDR3 nucleotides read TGTGCCAGCAGCCCCGGGACAGGCGGGGAGTATTTT. Residues: CASSPGTGGEYF. Variable domain in full (rest from reference TRBV13 and TRBJ2-3): AAGVIQSPRHLIKEKRETATLKCYPIPRHDTVYWYQQGPGQDPQFLISFYEKMQSDKGSIPDRFSAQQFSDYHSELNMSSLELGDSALYFCASSPGTGGEYFGPGTRLTVL.

The chain is built from TRBV9 and TRBJ1-1; D is unresolved. CDR1 is SGDLS and CDR2 is YYNGEE in the germline V gene. This CDR3 contains 14 residues. Trimming took 1 base from V and 3 from J, leaving 10 bases between them. Here the CDR3 reads CASSVTREYTEAFF. The CDR3, as DNA: TGTGCCAGCAGCGTAACGAGGGAGTACACTGAAGCTTTCTTT.

The chain uses TRBV5-1 and TRBJ2-5, with 11 bases that match TRBD2. CDR1 is SGHRS, CDR2 YFSETQ, per germline. CDR3 length: 19 amino acids. Trimming took 0 bases from V and 2 from J; bases not matched to a gene: 12. CDR3 residues: CASSLAPTSGGNFQETQYF. As DNA, the CDR3 is TGCGCCAGCAGCTTGGCCCCCACTAGCGGGGGCAATTTTCAAGAGACCCAGTACTTC.

J is TRBJ2-1 and V is TRBV7-3; 11 nucleotides line up with TRBD2. The CDR3 covers 16 residues. Germline V gene lookup returns CDR1 SGHTA and CDR2 FQGTGA. The junction had 11 bases not matched to a gene; V was cut back by 5 bases and J by 8 bases. The CDR3 loop reads CASSAALAGGRDEQFF. CDR3 nucleotide sequence: TGTGCCAGCAGCGCCGCCCTAGCGGGGGGCCGGGATGAGCAGTTCTTC.

The CDR3 loop reads CASSPVGFYGYTF. The CDR3 DNA follows: TGTGCCAGCAGCCCCGTGGGCTTTTATGGCTACACCTTC. The rearrangement joins TRBV7-9 to TRBJ1-2; D is uncertain. Germline V lookup: CDR1 SEHNR, CDR2 FQNEAQ (reference sequence). The CDR3 consists of 13 residues. The V end lost 5 bases, the J end lost 5 bases, and 12 bases lay between the germline ends.

V gene TRBV7-3 combines with J gene TRBJ2-3; D may be TRBD2 (5 bases). This CDR3 has 12 amino acids. V lost 6 bases and J lost 4, with 8 bases in between. CDR1 SGHTA and CDR2 FQGTGA come from the germline V gene. Written as DNA, the CDR3 is TGTGCCAGCAGTCGAGGGTCAGATACGCAGTATTTT. It translates to CASSRGSDTQYF.

The chain is built from TRBV18 and TRBJ2-7; 7 bases agree with TRBD1. The trim removed 2 bases at V and 2 bases at J, leaving 6 bases unmatched. Per the germline V gene, CDR1 is KGHSH and CDR2 is LQKENI. This CDR3 has 15 residues. The CDR3 sequence: CASSPKPGQTYEQYF. CDR3 DNA sequence: TGTGCCAGCTCACCAAAGCCGGGACAGACCTACGAGCAGTACTTC.

This rearrangement joins TRBV11-2 to TRBJ1-1; perhaps TRBD1 as D (5 bases). The CDR3 has 16 amino acids. Germline CDR1 and CDR2: SGHAT and FQNNGV. V was cut by 1 base and J by 2 bases, with 14 bases left in between. CDR3 sequence reads: CASSLVGEVGNTEAFF. In DNA form, the CDR3 reads TGTGCCAGCAGCTTAGTAGGGGAAGTAGGAAACACTGAAGCTTTCTTT. Full variable domain (outside the CDR3, taken from reference TRBV11-2 and TRBJ1-1): EAGVAQSPRYKIIEKRQSVAFWCNPISGHATLYWYQQILGQGPKLLIQFQNNGVVDDSQLPKDRFSAERLKGVDSTLKIQPAKLEDSAVYLCASSLVGEVGNTEAFFGQGTRLTVV.

The chain links TRBV5-6 to TRBJ2-7, with D tentatively TRBD1 (5 bases). Trimming left V 0 bases short and J 1 base short, with 8 bases between. This CDR3 has 14 residues. In germline, CDR1 is SGHDT, CDR2 YYEEEE. CDR3 residues: CASSLEAGSYEQYF. CDR3 in DNA: TGTGCCAGCAGCTTGGAGGCAGGGTCCTACGAGCAGTACTTC.

The chain couples TRBV10-3 to TRBJ1-1, with a possible D match to TRBD1 (6 bases). This CDR3 has 14 residues. Germline V gene data show CDR1 as ENHRY and CDR2 as SYGVKD. V was shortened by 2 bases and J by 3 bases, with 10 bases between the two germline ends. CDR3 sequence: CAISETGRDTEAFF. In DNA form, the CDR3 reads TGTGCCATCAGTGAGACAGGGAGGGACACTGAAGCTTTCTTT.

CDR3 sequence reads: CASSQAPSGGATDTQYF. The CDR3 region has the DNA TGCGCCAGCAGCCAAGCCCCTAGCGGGGGGGCGACAGATACGCAGTATTTT. The chain has TRBV4-1 and TRBJ2-3, with 12 bases matching TRBD2. Germline CDR1 and CDR2: MGHRA and YSYEKL. The CDR3 is made up of 17 amino acids. Trimming at V came to 1 base and at J to 3 bases, leaving 5 bases not matched to a gene.

The CDR3 reads CASEERPGNTIYF. CDR3 nucleotides: TGTGCCAGCGAAGAGCGACCTGGAAACACCATATATTTT. The chain links TRBV2 to TRBJ1-3; D remains ambiguous. In germline, CDR1 is SNHLY, CDR2 FYNNEI. The CDR3 sequence is 13 residues long. Trimming left V 8 bases short and J 2 bases short, with 10 bases between.

The chain is built from TRBV9 and TRBJ2-5; D is ambiguous. The CDR3 covers 11 residues. Trimming left V 3 bases short and J 4 bases short, with 4 bases between. Germline V CDR1 and CDR2: SGDLS, YYNGEE. The CDR3 DNA is TGTGCCAGCAGCGCCTCAGAGACCCAGTACTTC. Its translation is CASSASETQYF.

The rearrangement links TRBV6-5 to TRBJ2-5; the match to TRBD2 covers 8 bases. This CDR3 region has 13 residues. The germline gives CDR1 MNHEY, CDR2 SVGAGI. After removal of 11 bases from V and 5 bases from J, the junction contained 10 bases not matched to a gene. The CDR3 coding sequence is TGTGCCGCAATAGAATGCGGGAGGGAGACCCAGTACTTC. Translating it yields CAAIECGRETQYF.

This clone is a singleton in its sample. The chain has TRBV2 and TRBJ1-1; no clear D gene. The CDR3 consists of 13 residues. CDR1 is SNHLY and CDR2 is FYNNEI in the germline V gene. Trimming took 2 bases from V and 1 from J, leaving 5 bases between them. CDR3 protein: CASSENKNTEAFF. Here the CDR3 DNA reads TGTGCCAGCAGTGAAAACAAGAACACTGAAGCTTTCTTT.

The chain joins TRBV7-9 to TRBJ1-6; D gene unclear. Germline CDR1 and CDR2: SEHNR and FQNEAQ (reference sequence). This CDR3 contains 14 residues. Trimming removed 4 bases at V and 6 bases at J, with 10 bases between. CDR3 in amino acids: CASSWVTGNSPLHF. For the CDR3, the DNA is TGTGCCAGCAGCTGGGTTACGGGTAATTCACCCCTCCACTTT. The full variable domain, its missing parts supplied by reference TRBV7-9 and TRBJ1-6, is DTGVSQNPRHKITKRGQNVTFRCDPISEHNRLYWYRQTLGQGPEFLTYFQNEAQLEKSRLLSDRFSAERPKGSFSTLEIQRTEQGDSAMYLCASSWVTGNSPLHFGNGTRLTVT.

This chain joins TRBV4-2 and TRBJ1-1; 9 nucleotides agree with TRBD1. J lost 4 bases, V lost 2 bases, and 8 bases had no gene match. The CDR3 has 16 amino acids. Germline CDR1 and CDR2: LGHNA and YNFKEQ. CDR3 loop: CASSQPTGGAGTEAFF. The CDR3 nucleotides read TGTGCCAGCAGCCAACCCACAGGGGGCGCCGGCACTGAAGCTTTCTTT.

The chain couples TRBV30 to TRBJ1-6; D may be TRBD1 (5 bases). The germline V and J ends were trimmed by 1 base and 8 bases, with 15 bases remaining between them. CDR1 is GTSNPN, CDR2 SVGIG, per germline (reference sequence). CDR3 length equals 15 residues. The CDR3 loop reads CAWSEKTVSYSPLHF. CDR3 sequence (DNA): TGTGCCTGGAGTGAGAAGACAGTGAGTTATTCACCCCTCCACTTT.

This clone was seen more than once but under ten times. The chain joins TRBV19 to TRBJ1-4, with 7 bases aligning to TRBD1. CDR3 length: 14 residues. From germline, CDR1 is LNHDA and CDR2 SQIVND (reference sequence). Germline trimming cut 6 bases from V and 4 bases from J; bases unmatched to any gene: 5. CDR3 DNA: TGTGCCAGTAGGAGGACAGGCCTTAATGAAAAACTGTTTTTT. It specifies CASRRTGLNEKLFF.

The chain employs TRBV13 and TRBJ1-1; 11 bases line up with TRBD1. Per the germline V gene, CDR1 is PRHDT and CDR2 is FYEKMQ (reference sequence). There are 14 residues in the CDR3. V was clipped by 8 bases and J by 6 bases; unmatched bases: 8. The CDR3 sequence: CASETGQGGAEAFF. In DNA form, the CDR3 reads TGTGCCAGCGAAACGGGACAGGGGGGAGCTGAAGCTTTCTTT.

The CDR3 sequence: CASSDGTNLYNEQFF. CDR3 DNA: TGTGCCAGCAGTGACGGGACAAACTTATACAATGAGCAGTTCTTC. V gene TRBV6-1 combines with J gene TRBJ2-1; TRBD1 might be the D (6 bases). The germline gives CDR1 MNHNS, CDR2 SASEGT. V lost 3 bases to trimming and J lost 4 bases, with 13 bases between them. The CDR3 extends over 15 amino acids.

This clone was observed a handful of times. The chain links TRBV7-8 to TRBJ2-3, with TRBD1 matching 7 bases. V shed 5 bases and J 5 bases; nucleotides not matched to a gene: 7. Germline CDR1 is SGHVS and CDR2 is FQNEAQ. The CDR3 consists of 14 residues. This chain's CDR3 is CASSPLRGQDTQYF. DNA of the CDR3: TGTGCCAGCAGCCCCCTAAGGGGGCAAGATACGCAGTATTTT. The whole variable domain, filled in from reference TRBV7-8 and TRBJ2-3, reads GAGVSQSPRYKVAKRGQDVALRCDPISGHVSLFWYQQALGQGPEFLTYFQNEAQLDKSGLPSDRFFAERPEGSVSTLKIQRTQQEDSAVYLCASSPLRGQDTQYFGPGTRLTVL.

This clone was seen a handful of times. The chain is built from TRBV18 and TRBJ2-5; tentative D call: TRBD1 (7 bases). In germline, CDR1 is KGHSH, CDR2 LQKENI. This CDR3 spans 14 amino acids. Deletions cut 5 bases from V and 5 bases from J, with 15 bases between. Written as DNA, the CDR3 is TGTGCCAGCTCAGAAGACAGGGCGGGGGAGACCCAGTACTTC. This sequence encodes CASSEDRAGETQYF.